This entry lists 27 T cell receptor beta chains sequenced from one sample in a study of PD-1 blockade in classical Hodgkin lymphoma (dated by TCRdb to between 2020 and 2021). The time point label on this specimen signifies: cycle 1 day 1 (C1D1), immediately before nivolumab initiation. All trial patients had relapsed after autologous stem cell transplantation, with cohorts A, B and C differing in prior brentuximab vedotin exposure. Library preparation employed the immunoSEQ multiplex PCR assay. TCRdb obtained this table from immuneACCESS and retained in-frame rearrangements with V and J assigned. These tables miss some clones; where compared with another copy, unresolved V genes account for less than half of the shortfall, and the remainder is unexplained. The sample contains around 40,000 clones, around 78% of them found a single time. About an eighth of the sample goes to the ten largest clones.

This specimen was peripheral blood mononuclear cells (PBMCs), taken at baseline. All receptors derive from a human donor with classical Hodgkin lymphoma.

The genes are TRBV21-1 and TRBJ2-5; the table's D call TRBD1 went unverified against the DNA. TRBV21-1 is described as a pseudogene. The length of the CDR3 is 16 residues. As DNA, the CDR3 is TGTGCCAGCAGCAAAGAGAGTACAGTACAACAAGAGACCCAGTACTTC. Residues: CASSKESTVQQETQYF.

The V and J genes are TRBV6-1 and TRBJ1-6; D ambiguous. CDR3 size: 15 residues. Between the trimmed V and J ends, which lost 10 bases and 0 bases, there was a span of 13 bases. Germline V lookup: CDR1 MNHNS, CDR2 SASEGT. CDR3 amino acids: CATKFESSYNSPLHF. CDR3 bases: TGTGCCACCAAGTTTGAGAGCTCCTATAATTCACCCCTCCACTTT.

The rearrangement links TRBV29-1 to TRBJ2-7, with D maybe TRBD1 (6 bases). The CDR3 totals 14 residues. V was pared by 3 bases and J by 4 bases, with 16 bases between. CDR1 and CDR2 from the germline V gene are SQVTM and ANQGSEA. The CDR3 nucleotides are TGCAGCGTTGAGCTGGACAGTTTAGGATACGAGCAGTACTTC. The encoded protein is CSVELDSLGYEQYF.

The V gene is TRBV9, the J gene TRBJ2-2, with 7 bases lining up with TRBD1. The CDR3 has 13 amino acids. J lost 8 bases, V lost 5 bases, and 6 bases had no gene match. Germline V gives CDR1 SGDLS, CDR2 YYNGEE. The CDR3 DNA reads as TGTGCCAGCAGGCAGGGGGAAATTGGGGAGCTGTTTTTT. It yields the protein CASRQGEIGELFF.

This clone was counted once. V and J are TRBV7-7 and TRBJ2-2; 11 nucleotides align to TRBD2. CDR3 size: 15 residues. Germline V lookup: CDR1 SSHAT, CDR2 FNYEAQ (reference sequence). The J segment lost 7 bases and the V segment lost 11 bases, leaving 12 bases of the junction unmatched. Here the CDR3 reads CASAPTSGGNGELFF. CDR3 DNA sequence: TGTGCCTCTGCCCCAACTAGCGGGGGAAACGGGGAGCTGTTTTTT.

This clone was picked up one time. CDR3: CASRDEAGTQYF. Here the CDR3 DNA reads TGTGCCAGCAGGGACGAAGCGGGGACGCAGTATTTT. The rearrangement joins TRBV6-5 to TRBJ2-3; 7 nucleotides align to TRBD2. J was trimmed by 9 bases and V by 6 bases; bases with no gene match: 6. Germline V CDR1 and CDR2: MNHEY, SVGAGI. This CDR3 has 12 residues.

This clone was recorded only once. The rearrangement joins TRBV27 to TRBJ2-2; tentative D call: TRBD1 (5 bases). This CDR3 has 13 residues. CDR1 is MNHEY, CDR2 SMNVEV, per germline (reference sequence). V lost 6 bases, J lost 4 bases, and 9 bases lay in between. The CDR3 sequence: CASSRAATGELFF. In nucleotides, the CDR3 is TGTGCCAGCAGCAGGGCGGCCACCGGGGAGCTGTTTTTT.

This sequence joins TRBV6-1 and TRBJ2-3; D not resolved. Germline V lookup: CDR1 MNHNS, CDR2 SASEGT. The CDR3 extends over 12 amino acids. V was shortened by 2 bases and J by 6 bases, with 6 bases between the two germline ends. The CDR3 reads CASSENGDTQYF. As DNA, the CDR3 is TGTGCCAGCAGTGAAAACGGGGATACGCAGTATTTT.

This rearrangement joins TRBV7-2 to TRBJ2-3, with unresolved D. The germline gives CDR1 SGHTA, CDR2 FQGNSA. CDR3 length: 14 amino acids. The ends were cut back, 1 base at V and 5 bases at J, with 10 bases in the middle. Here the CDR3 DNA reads TGTGCCAGCAGCTTAGACCTAGTTGGAGATACGCAGTATTTT. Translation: CASSLDLVGDTQYF.

In nucleotides, the CDR3 is TGTGCCAGCAGTTACTCAGGGGCCAACTATGGCTACACCTTC. Translation gives CASSYSGANYGYTF. The chain couples TRBV6-5 to TRBJ1-2; weak D call: TRBD1 (5 bases). This CDR3 contains 14 residues. The ends were cut back, 0 bases at V and 2 bases at J, with 7 bases in the middle. The germline gives CDR1 MNHEY, CDR2 SVGAGI.

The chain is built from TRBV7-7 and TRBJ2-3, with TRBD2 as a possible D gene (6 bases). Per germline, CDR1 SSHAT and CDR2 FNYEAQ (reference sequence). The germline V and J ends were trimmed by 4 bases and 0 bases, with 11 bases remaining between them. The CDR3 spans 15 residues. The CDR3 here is CASSSGTFSTDTQYF. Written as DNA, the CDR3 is TGTGCCAGCAGCTCAGGGACTTTTAGCACAGATACGCAGTATTTT.

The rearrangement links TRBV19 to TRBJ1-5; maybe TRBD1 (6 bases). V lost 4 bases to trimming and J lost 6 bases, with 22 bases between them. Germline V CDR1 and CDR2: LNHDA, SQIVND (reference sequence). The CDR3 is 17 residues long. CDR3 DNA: TGTGCCAGTAGTAACCCCGGGGTCGGGGGGCGAGGTCAGCCCCAGCATTTT. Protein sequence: CASSNPGVGGRGQPQHF.

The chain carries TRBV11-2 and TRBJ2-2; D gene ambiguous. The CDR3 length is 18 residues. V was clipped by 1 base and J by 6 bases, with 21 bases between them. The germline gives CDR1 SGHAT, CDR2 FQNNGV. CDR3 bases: TGTGCCAGCAGCTTAGGTTTTTTTGACTCGGTGATCCCCGGGGAGCTGTTTTTT. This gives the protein CASSLGFFDSVIPGELFF.

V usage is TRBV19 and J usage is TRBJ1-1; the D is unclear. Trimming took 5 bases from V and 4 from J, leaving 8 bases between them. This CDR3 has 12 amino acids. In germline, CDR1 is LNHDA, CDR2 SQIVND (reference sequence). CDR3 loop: CASSWSGTEAFF. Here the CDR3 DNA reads TGTGCCAGTAGTTGGTCGGGCACTGAAGCTTTCTTT.

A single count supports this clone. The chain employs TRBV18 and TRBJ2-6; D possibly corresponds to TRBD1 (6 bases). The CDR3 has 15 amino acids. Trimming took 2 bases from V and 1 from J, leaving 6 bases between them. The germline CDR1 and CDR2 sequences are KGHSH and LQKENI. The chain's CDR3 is CASSPGQSGANVLTF. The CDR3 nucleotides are TGTGCCAGCTCACCAGGACAGTCTGGGGCCAACGTCCTGACTTTC.

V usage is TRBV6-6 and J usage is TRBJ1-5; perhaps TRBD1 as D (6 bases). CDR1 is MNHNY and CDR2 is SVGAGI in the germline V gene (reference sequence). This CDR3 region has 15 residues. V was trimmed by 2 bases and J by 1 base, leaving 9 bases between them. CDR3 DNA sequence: TGTGCCAGCAGTTACGGGGACAAGAGCAATCAGCCCCAGCATTTT. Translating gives CASSYGDKSNQPQHF.

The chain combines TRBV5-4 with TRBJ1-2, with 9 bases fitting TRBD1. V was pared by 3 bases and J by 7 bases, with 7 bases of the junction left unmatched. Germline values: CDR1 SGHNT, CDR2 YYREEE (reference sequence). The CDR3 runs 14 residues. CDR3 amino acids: CASSSPRTGVGYTF. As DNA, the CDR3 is TGTGCCAGCAGCTCCCCCCGGACAGGGGTTGGCTACACCTTC.

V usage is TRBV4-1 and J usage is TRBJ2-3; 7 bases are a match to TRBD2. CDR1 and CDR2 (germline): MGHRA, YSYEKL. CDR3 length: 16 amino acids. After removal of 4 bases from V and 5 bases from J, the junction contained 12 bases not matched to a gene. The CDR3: CASSPRAGGEGDTQYF. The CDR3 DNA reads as TGCGCCAGCAGCCCCCGAGCTGGCGGGGAGGGAGATACGCAGTATTTT.

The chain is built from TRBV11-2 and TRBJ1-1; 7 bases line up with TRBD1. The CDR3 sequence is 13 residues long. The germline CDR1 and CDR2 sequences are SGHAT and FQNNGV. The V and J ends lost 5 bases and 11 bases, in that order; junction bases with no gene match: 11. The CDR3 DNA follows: TGTGCCAGCAGCCCCTCGACAGGGTTCGGCGCTTTCTTT. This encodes CASSPSTGFGAFF.

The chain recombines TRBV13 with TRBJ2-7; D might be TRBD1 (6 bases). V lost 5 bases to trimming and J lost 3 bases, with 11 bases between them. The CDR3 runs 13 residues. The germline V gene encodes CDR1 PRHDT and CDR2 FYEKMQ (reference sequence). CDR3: CASSPRDNYEQYF. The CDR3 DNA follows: TGTGCCAGCAGCCCAAGGGACAACTACGAGCAGTACTTC.

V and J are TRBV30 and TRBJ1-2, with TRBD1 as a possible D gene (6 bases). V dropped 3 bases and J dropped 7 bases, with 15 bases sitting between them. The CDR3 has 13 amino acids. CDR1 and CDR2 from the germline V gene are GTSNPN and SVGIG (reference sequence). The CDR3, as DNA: TGTGCCTGGAGAGGTCGGGGGGCGAGTGGCTACACCTTC. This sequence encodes CAWRGRGASGYTF. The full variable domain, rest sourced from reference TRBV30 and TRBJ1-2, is SQTIHQWPATLVQPVGSPLSLECTVEGTSNPNLYWYRQAAGRGLQLLFYSVGIGQISSEVPQNLSASRPQDRQFILSSKKLLLSDSGFYLCAWRGRGASGYTFGSGTRLTVV.

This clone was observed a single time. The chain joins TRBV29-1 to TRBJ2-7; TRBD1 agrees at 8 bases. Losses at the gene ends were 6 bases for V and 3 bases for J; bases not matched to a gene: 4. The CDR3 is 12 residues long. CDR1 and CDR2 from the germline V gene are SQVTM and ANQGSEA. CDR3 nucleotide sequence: TGCAGCGTCCCCGGGACAGGCTACGAGCAGTACTTC. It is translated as CSVPGTGYEQYF.

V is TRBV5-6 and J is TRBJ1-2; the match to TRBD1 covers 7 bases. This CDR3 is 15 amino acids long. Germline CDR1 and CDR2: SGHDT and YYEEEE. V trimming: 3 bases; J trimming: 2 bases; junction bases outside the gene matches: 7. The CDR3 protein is CASSSPEGANYGYTF. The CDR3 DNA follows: TGTGCCAGCAGCTCCCCCGAGGGGGCAAACTATGGCTACACCTTC.

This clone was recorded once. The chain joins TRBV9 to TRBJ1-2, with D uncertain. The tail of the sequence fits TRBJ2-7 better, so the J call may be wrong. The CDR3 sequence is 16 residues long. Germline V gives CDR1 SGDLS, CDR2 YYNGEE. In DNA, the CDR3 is TGTGCCAGCAGCGTATCGGTGAAACAGAGCCCCTACGAGCAGTACTTC. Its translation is CASSVSVKQSPYEQYF.

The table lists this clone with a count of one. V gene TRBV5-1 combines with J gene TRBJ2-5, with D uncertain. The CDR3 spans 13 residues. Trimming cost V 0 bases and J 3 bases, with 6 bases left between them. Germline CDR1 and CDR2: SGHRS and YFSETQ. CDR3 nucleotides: TGCGCCAGCAGCTTGGTCGCAGAAGAGACCCAGTACTTC. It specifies CASSLVAEETQYF.

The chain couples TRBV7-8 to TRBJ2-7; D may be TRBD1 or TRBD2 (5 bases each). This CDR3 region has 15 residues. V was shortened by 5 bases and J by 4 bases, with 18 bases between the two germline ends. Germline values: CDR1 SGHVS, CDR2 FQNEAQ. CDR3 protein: CASSAHGGGRYEQYF. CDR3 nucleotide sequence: TGTGCCAGCAGCGCCCATGGTGGGGGAAGGTACGAGCAGTACTTC.

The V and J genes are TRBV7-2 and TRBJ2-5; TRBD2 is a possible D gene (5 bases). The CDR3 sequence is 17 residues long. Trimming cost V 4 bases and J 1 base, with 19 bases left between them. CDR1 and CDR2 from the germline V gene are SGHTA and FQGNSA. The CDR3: CASSSNDRAGLQETQYF. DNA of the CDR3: TGTGCCAGCAGCTCGAACGACCGGGCAGGACTCCAAGAGACCCAGTACTTC. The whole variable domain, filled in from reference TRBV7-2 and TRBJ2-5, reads GAGVSQSPSNKVTEKGKDVELRCDPISGHTALYWYRQSLGQGLEFLIYFQGNSAPDKSGLPSDRFSAERTGGSVSTLTIQRTQQEDSAVYLCASSSNDRAGLQETQYFGPGTRLLVL.